This TCR beta chain was recorded in a study of cytomegalovirus exposure and HLA in healthy donors. Background on the study: About 83 million unique TCRs from HLA-typed donors made up an early data release.

Germline V lookup: CDR1 MGHRA, CDR2 YSYEKL. The germline V and J ends were trimmed by 4 bases and 2 bases, with 11 bases remaining between them. The CDR3 runs to 14 residues. Primers for the PCR totalled 60 Vbeta and 13 Jbeta. TCRdb keeps only in-frame clones here, not all; method: immunoSEQ multiplex PCR. This table holds some 190,000 clones, roughly 77% found once. The sequencing input was PBMCs. This receptor was obtained from a woman between 25 and 40 years old in good health and CMV-seropositive. The chain employs TRBV4-1 and TRBJ1-2, with D tentatively TRBD1 (6 bases). Written as DNA, the CDR3 is TGCGCCAGCAGCCCTCCCGGGACAAACTATGGCTACACCTTC. This gives the protein CASSPPGTNYGYTF.